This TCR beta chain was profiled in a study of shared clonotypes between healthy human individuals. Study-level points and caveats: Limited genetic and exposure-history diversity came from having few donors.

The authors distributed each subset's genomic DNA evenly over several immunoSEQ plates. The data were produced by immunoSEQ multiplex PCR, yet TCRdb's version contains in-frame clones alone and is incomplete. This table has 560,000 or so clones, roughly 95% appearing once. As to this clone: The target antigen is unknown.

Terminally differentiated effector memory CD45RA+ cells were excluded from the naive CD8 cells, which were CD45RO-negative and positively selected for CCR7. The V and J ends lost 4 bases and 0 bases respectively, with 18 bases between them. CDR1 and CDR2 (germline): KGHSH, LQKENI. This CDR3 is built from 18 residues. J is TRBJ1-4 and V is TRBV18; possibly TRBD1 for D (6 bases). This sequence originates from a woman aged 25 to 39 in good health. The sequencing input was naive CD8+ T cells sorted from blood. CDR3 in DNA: TGTGCCAGCTCACTCCTGCGCAGGACAGCTGCAACTAATGAAAAACTGTTTTTT. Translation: CASSLLRRTAATNEKLFF.